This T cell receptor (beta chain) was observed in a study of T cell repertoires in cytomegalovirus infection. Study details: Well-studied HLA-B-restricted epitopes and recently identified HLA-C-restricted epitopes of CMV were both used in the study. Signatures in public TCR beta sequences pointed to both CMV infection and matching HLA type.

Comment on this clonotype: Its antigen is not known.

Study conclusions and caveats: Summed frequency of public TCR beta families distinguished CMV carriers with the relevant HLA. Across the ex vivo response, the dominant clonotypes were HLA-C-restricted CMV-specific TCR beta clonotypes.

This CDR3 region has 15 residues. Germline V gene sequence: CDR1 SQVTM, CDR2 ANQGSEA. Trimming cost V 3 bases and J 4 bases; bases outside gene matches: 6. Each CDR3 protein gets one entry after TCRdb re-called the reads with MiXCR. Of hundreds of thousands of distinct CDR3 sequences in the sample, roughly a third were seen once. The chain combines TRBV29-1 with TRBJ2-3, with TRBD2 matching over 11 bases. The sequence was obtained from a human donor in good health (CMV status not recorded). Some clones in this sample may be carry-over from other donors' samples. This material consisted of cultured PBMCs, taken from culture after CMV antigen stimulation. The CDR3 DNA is TGCAGCGTTGATGGTCTAGCGGGAGGCGCAGATACGCAGTATTTT. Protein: CSVDGLAGGADTQYF.